This TCR beta chain was captured in a study of cytomegalovirus exposure and HLA in healthy donors. Across the whole study: The 120 or so validation repertoires matched the approximately 700 first-cohort repertoires in platform, a later analysis reported. Overall study results and limits: A later analysis found first-cohort TCR clusters tended to co-occur in the roughly 120 validation repertoires.

For this clone: What it recognizes is unknown.

The assay was immunoSEQ multiplex PCR, and TCRdb's table has in-frame clones only and misses some. In the table there are a few hundred thousand clones, about nine tenths of which are singletons. Germline values: CDR1 SGHKS, CDR2 YYEKEE (reference sequence). V was clipped by 0 bases and J by 5 bases, with 14 bases between them. The CDR3 length is 15 residues. Sequencing was performed on PBMCs. The J gene is TRBJ1-2, the V gene TRBV5-5, with D unclear. The origin of this receptor is a woman younger than 35 in good health and CMV-seronegative. The DNA for the CDR3 is TGTGCCAGCAGCTTGGCTTTGACTGAGATTTATGGCTACACCTTC. Translation gives CASSLALTEIYGYTF. Full variable domain (rest looked up from reference TRBV5-5 and TRBJ1-2): DAGVTQSPTHLIKTRGQQVTLRCSPISGHKSVSWYQQVLGQGPQFIFQYYEKEERGRGNFPDRFSARQFPNYSSELNVNALLLGDSALYLCASSLALTEIYGYTFGSGTRLTVV.